The TCR beta chain under discussion was sequenced for a study of T cells in Graves' hyperthyroidism and ophthalmopathy. Study at large: Blood from the periphery was taken at initial diagnosis, before any treatment.

This CDR3 region has 16 residues. Trimming removed 2 bases at V and 4 bases at J, with 17 bases between. CDR1 is PRHDT, CDR2 FYEKMQ, per germline (reference sequence). Exclusion followed for patients with uncontrolled infection, other autoimmune disease, pregnancy or lactation. Diagnoses rested on clinical symptoms, serum thyroxine and TRAb, thyroid ultrasound and orbital computed tomography. The authors took PBMCs from roughly 9.3 ml fresh peripheral blood. The investigators amplified TCR beta CDR3 regions from RNA transcripts. HTBI primers were employed in a first-round RT-PCR of the TCR CDR3. TCRdb re-derived calls from the multiplex PCR reads in MiXCR, one entry per CDR3 protein. The repertoire holds 460,000 or so distinct CDR3 sequences, about 15% seen once, with about 17% in the top ten. This clonotype was seen repeatedly, ten times or more.

The chain has TRBV13 and TRBJ1-1, with D maybe TRBD1 (6 bases). This sequence was found in a woman in her late teens or twenties with Graves' hyperthyroidism. Specimen: blood. The CDR3 nucleotides are TGTGCCAGCAGCTTAAGGGGGATTACAGGGAGCACTGAAGCTTTCTTT. Translating it yields CASSLRGITGSTEAFF. The complete variable domain, with remaining parts taken from reference TRBV13 and TRBJ1-1, reads AAGVIQSPRHLIKEKRETATLKCYPIPRHDTVYWYQQGPGQDPQFLISFYEKMQSDKGSIPDRFSAQQFSDYHSELNMSSLELGDSALYFCASSLRGITGSTEAFFGQGTRLTVV.